The rows below give T cell receptor beta chains drawn from one sample of a study of cytomegalovirus exposure and HLA in healthy donors. Method: immunoSEQ multiplex PCR; TCRdb's copy keeps in-frame clones and lacks some. Of 95,000 to 110,000 clones listed, approximately 74% are singletons. Material: PBMCs. The receptors were sampled from a woman aged 40-49 years in good health and CMV-seropositive. CDR3s include the opening cysteine and the closing phenylalanine or tryptophan. D genes are given only for firm matches. Clone size, where shown, is once, few, many, or a class for clones that have expanded.

clone size	V gene	D gene	J gene	CDR3 protein	CDR3 DNA
.	TRBV6-5	.	TRBJ2-7	CASSYSWRDYEQYF	TGTGCCAGCAGTTACTCGTGGAGGGACTACGAGCAGTACTTC
.	TRBV7-2	TRBD1	TRBJ2-2	CASATTQGANTGELFF	TGTGCCAGCGCCACCACACAGGGGGCGAACACCGGGGAGCTGTTTTTT
few	TRBV7-6	TRBD2	TRBJ2-3	CASSLGLRGGTDTQYF	TGTGCCAGCAGCTTGGGACTAAGGGGTGGTACAGATACGCAGTATTTT
.	TRBV30	.	TRBJ1-2	CAWSQTVYGYTF	TGTGCCTGGAGCCAAACAGTCTATGGCTACACCTTC
.	TRBV9	TRBD2	TRBJ2-5	CASSPGLAGGGTQYF	TGTGCCAGCAGCCCTGGACTAGCGGGTGGGGGGACCCAGTACTTC
.	TRBV5-1	TRBD1	TRBJ1-1	CASSSGQENTEAFF	TGCGCCAGCAGCTCGGGACAGGAGAACACTGAAGCTTTCTTT
.	TRBV4-1	.	TRBJ2-5	CASSQEPGWGRSETQYF	TGCGCCAGCAGCCAAGAACCCGGGTGGGGGAGGTCAGAGACCCAGTACTTC
.	TRBV5-1	.	TRBJ2-3	CASSGQVSTDTQYF	TGCGCCAGCAGCGGTCAGGTTAGCACAGATACGCAGTATTTT
once	TRBV7-3	.	TRBJ2-5	CASSNSGGETQYF	TGTGCCAGCAGCAACAGCGGAGGCGAGACCCAGTACTTC
.	TRBV29-1	.	TRBJ2-1	CSVESDEQFF	TGCAGCGTTGAATCAGATGAGCAGTTCTTC
.	TRBV27	.	TRBJ2-7	CASSLEVRSRNEQYF	TGTGCCAGCAGTTTAGAGGTGAGAAGCAGAAACGAGCAGTACTTC
.	TRBV5-4	TRBD1	TRBJ1-2	CASSPPQGLLGGYTF	TGTGCCAGCAGCCCCCCACAGGGGCTGTTGGGTGGCTACACCTTC
.	TRBV7-9	.	TRBJ2-6	CASRLQGANVLTF	TGTGCCAGCAGGCTACAGGGGGCCAACGTCCTGACTTTC
.	TRBV7-9	.	TRBJ2-1	CASSLEPENEQFF	TGTGCCAGCAGCTTAGAGCCTGAGAATGAGCAGTTCTTC
few	TRBV27	TRBD1	TRBJ2-2	CASRMDRRYTGELFF	TGTGCCAGCAGGATGGACAGGCGATACACCGGGGAGCTGTTTTTT
.	TRBV7-9	TRBD1	TRBJ2-1	CASDRASYNEQFF	TGTGCCAGCGACAGGGCGTCCTACAATGAGCAGTTCTTC
.	TRBV2	TRBD1	TRBJ2-2	CGSRGQGRIGELFF	TGTGGCTCACGGGGACAGGGTCGGATCGGGGAGCTGTTTTTT
.	TRBV13	TRBD1	TRBJ1-3	CASSPQGGGNTIYF	TGTGCCAGCAGCCCCCAGGGGGGTGGAAACACCATATATTTT
few	TRBV4-2	TRBD2	TRBJ2-2	CASSQVRGDLGELFF	TGTGCCAGCAGCCAAGTACGGGGGGATCTGGGGGAGCTGTTTTTT
.	TRBV10-3	TRBD1	TRBJ2-2	CAILGTGGTGELFF	TGTGCCATCTTAGGGACAGGGGGCACCGGGGAGCTGTTTTTT
.	TRBV6-6	.	TRBJ2-5	CASSSSGQGNVETQYF	.
once	TRBV20-1	.	TRBJ2-5	CSARVRVQYF	TGCAGTGCTAGAGTCAGGGTCCAGTACTTC
few	TRBV9	.	TRBJ1-2	CASSVVADRSPYGYTF	TGTGCCAGCAGCGTAGTAGCTGACAGGTCGCCCTATGGCTACACCTTC
.	TRBV30	.	TRBJ2-7	CAWSVPGQGYSYEQYF	TGTGCCTGGAGTGTACCTGGGCAGGGGTACTCCTACGAGCAGTACTTC
.	TRBV27	TRBD1	TRBJ2-7	CASRATGGGYEQYF	TGTGCCAGCAGGGCGACAGGGGGCGGGTACGAGCAGTACTTC
.	TRBV30	TRBD1	TRBJ1-2	CAWSVGGGYGYTF	TGTGCCTGGAGTGTAGGGGGCGGGTATGGCTACACCTTC
few	TRBV7-2	.	TRBJ2-7	CASSDASLYEQYF	TGTGCCAGCAGCGACGCTAGCTTATACGAGCAGTACTTC
.	TRBV19	.	TRBJ1-6	CASRLGSSYNSPLHF	TGTGCCAGTAGGTTGGGGAGCTCCTATAATTCACCCCTCCACTTT
.	TRBV6-5	TRBD1	TRBJ1-4	CASSYSTGYNEKLFF	TGTGCCAGCAGTTACTCGACAGGGTATAATGAAAAACTGTTTTTT